The present entry profiles one TCR beta chain with its context. Sequenced by immunoSEQ multiplex PCR; TCRdb stores in-frame clones only, minus some. This table holds 70,000 to 85,000 clones, roughly 88% found once. CDR3 length: 13 residues. V was clipped by 6 bases and J by 2 bases, with 10 bases between them. The V gene's germline CDR1 is MDHEN and CDR2 SYDVKM. The data derive from a study of control samples from healthy donors and cancer patients. The V gene is TRBV28, the J gene TRBJ1-1; D ambiguous. The source is a man aged 55-75 years with head and neck cancer. The sample comprised PBMCs. CDR3 loop: CASRGGLNTEAFF. The CDR3 DNA reads as TGTGCCAGCAGGGGTGGGCTCAACACTGAAGCTTTCTTT.